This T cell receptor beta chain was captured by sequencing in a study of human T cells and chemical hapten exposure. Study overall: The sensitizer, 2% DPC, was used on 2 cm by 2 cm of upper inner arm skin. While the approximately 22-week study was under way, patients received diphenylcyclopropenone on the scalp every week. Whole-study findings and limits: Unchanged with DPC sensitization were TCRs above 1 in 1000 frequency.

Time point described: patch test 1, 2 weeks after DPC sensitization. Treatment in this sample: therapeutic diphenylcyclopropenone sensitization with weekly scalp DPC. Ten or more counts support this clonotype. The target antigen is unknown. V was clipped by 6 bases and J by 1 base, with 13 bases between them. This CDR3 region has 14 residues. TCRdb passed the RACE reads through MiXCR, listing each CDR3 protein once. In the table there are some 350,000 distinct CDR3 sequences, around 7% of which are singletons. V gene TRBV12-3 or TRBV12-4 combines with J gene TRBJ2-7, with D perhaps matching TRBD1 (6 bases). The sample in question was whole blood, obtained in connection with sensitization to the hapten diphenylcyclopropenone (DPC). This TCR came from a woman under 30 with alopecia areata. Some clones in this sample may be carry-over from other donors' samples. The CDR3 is CASSPGQKSYEQYF. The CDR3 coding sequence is TGTGCCAGCAGCCCTGGACAGAAGTCCTACGAGCAGTACTTC.